This entry lists 16 T cell receptor beta chains sequenced from one sample in a study of T cell changes during pregnancy in multiple sclerosis. Method: immunoSEQ multiplex PCR; TCRdb's copy keeps in-frame clones and lacks some. The table has 91,000 or so clones, approximately 93% seen once; the top ten hold roughly 0.99%. The sample consisted of peripheral blood, taken after pregnancy. All receptors come from a female donor with multiple sclerosis, enrolled in a pregnancy study.

The gene calls are TRBV5-1 and TRBJ2-1; maybe TRBD1 (6 bases). Germline V CDR1 and CDR2: SGHRS, YFSETQ. V shed 0 bases and J shed 5 bases, with 12 bases lying between them. This CDR3 spans 15 amino acids. CDR3 amino acids: CASSLGGQDHNEQFF. Written as DNA, the CDR3 is TGCGCCAGCAGCTTGGGGGGGCAGGACCACAATGAGCAGTTCTTC.

The chain is built from TRBV9 and TRBJ2-3; 11 bases are a match to TRBD2. The CDR3 is 16 residues long. J lost 5 bases, V lost 2 bases, and 7 bases had no gene match. Germline-derived CDR1 and CDR2 are SGDLS and YYNGEE. The CDR3, as DNA: TGTGCCAGCAGCGTTATAGCGGGAGGGTTAGTAGATACGCAGTATTTT. Protein product: CASSVIAGGLVDTQYF.

The V gene is TRBV7-2, the J gene TRBJ2-5; 12 bases match TRBD2. The CDR3 spans 15 residues. V dropped 5 bases and J dropped 4; count of bases not matched to a gene: 5. Germline CDR1 SGHTA, CDR2 FQGNSA. Written as DNA, the CDR3 is TGTGCCAGCAGCCGGACTAGCGGGGTGGGAGAGACCCAGTACTTC. Amino acid sequence: CASSRTSGVGETQYF. The full variable domain, with the rest looked up from reference TRBV7-2 and TRBJ2-5, is GAGVSQSPSNKVTEKGKDVELRCDPISGHTALYWYRQSLGQGLEFLIYFQGNSAPDKSGLPSDRFSAERTGGSVSTLTIQRTQQEDSAVYLCASSRTSGVGETQYFGPGTRLLVL.

V is TRBV7-8 and J is TRBJ2-1; D remains unclear. Trimming removed 3 bases at V and 0 bases at J, with 9 bases between. The CDR3 has 15 amino acids. Germline V gene data show CDR1 as SGHVS and CDR2 as FQNEAQ. The CDR3 sequence is CASSFRRSSYNEQFF. CDR3 coding DNA: TGTGCCAGCAGCTTTCGACGGAGCTCCTACAATGAGCAGTTCTTC.

This chain connects TRBV21-1 to TRBJ1-2. TRBV21-1 is shown as a pseudogene. This CDR3 is built from 9 residues. The CDR3 DNA is TGTGCCAGCACCTCCAACTTATACTTC. Translating it yields CASTSNLYF.

This clone was detected once. The gene calls are TRBV29-1 and TRBJ2-1; 9 positions agree with TRBD1. CDR3 length equals 16 residues. V was pared by 7 bases and J by 6 bases, with 16 bases of the junction left unmatched. Germline V gene lookup returns CDR1 SQVTM and CDR2 ANQGSEA. The DNA of the CDR3 is TGCAGCGGGGCGGGTTTGAGGGACAGGGCGGGCAATGAGCAGTTCTTC. Protein product: CSGAGLRDRAGNEQFF.

The table lists this clone with a few counts. The chain couples TRBV29-1 to TRBJ1-1; D not certain. Per the germline V gene, CDR1 is SQVTM and CDR2 is ANQGSEA. This CDR3 has 13 amino acids. Trimming cost V 6 bases and J 0 bases, with 11 bases left between them. As DNA, the CDR3 is TGCAGCGTCCGGACCGGGATGAACACTGAAGCTTTCTTT. It encodes CSVRTGMNTEAFF.

CDR3 loop: CASSPRLTGELFF. The CDR3 DNA reads TGTGCCAGCAGCCCCCGACTTACCGGGGAGCTGTTTTTT. The rearrangement uses TRBV11-2 and TRBJ2-2, with no clear D. Germline CDR1 SGHAT, CDR2 FQNNGV. The CDR3 is 13 residues long. Trimming shortened V by 5 bases and J by 5 bases, and 9 bases separated the two germline ends.

This clone has just one count. The chain is built from TRBV27 and TRBJ1-1, with TRBD1 identical over 8 bases. The J segment lost 1 base and the V segment lost 4 bases, leaving 5 bases of the junction unmatched. CDR1 MNHEY and CDR2 SMNVEV come from the germline V gene (reference sequence). The CDR3 covers 15 residues. Written as DNA, the CDR3 is TGTGCCAGCAGTTGGACAGGGTCAGGGAACACTGAAGCTTTCTTT. Amino acids: CASSWTGSGNTEAFF.

This chain uses TRBV28 with TRBJ2-7, with a possible D match to TRBD2 (5 bases). Trimming removed 4 bases from V and 3 bases from J, with 19 bases in between. The germline gives CDR1 MDHEN, CDR2 SYDVKM. This CDR3 has 16 residues. This CDR3 is CASSYARRGYRYEQYF. CDR3 in DNA: TGTGCCAGCAGTTATGCTCGTCGGGGTTACCGCTACGAGCAGTACTTC.

V usage is TRBV18 and J usage is TRBJ1-1; no clear D gene. CDR3 length equals 14 residues. Germline lookup yields CDR1 KGHSH and CDR2 LQKENI. V lost 2 bases and J 4 bases, leaving 11 bases between the germline ends. CDR3 DNA sequence: TGTGCCAGCTCACCAGAGGGAGCGGGCACTGAAGCTTTCTTT. Translated, it gives CASSPEGAGTEAFF.

This chain links TRBV7-8 with TRBJ2-3; 11 positions agree with TRBD2. Germline V lookup: CDR1 SGHVS, CDR2 FQNEAQ. The CDR3 has 16 amino acids. J gave up 2 bases and V 6 bases, and 7 bases lay outside the gene matches. The CDR3 region has the DNA TGTGCCAGCAGACCCCTACTAGCGGGAGTCACAGATACGCAGTATTTT. Protein: CASRPLLAGVTDTQYF. Full variable domain (rest looked up from reference TRBV7-8 and TRBJ2-3): GAGVSQSPRYKVAKRGQDVALRCDPISGHVSLFWYQQALGQGPEFLTYFQNEAQLDKSGLPSDRFFAERPEGSVSTLKIQRTQQEDSAVYLCASRPLLAGVTDTQYFGPGTRLTVL.

The rearrangement joins TRBV13 to TRBJ2-3; D gene uncertain. With 1 base removed from V and 0 bases from J, the gap between germline ends came to 5 bases. CDR3 length: 14 residues. Germline values: CDR1 PRHDT, CDR2 FYEKMQ (reference sequence). In DNA form, the CDR3 reads TGTGCCAGCAGCTTAGCCCCTAGCACAGATACGCAGTATTTT. Protein sequence: CASSLAPSTDTQYF.

The gene calls are TRBV28 and TRBJ2-3; TRBD2 agrees at 11 bases. CDR1 is MDHEN, CDR2 SYDVKM, per germline. The CDR3 length is 17 residues. The trim removed 3 bases at V and 6 bases at J, leaving 11 bases unmatched. The CDR3 spells CASSFPSLAGVLDTQYF. The CDR3 DNA follows: TGTGCCAGCAGTTTTCCCTCACTAGCGGGAGTCCTCGATACGCAGTATTTT.

J is TRBJ2-7 and V is TRBV28; weak D call: TRBD2 (5 bases). CDR1 is MDHEN, CDR2 SYDVKM, per germline. The CDR3 has 12 residues. Trimming removed 10 bases at V and 2 bases at J, with 12 bases between. The CDR3 region has the DNA TGTGCCATTAGTCAGAGGGCCTACGAGCAGTACTTC. This gives the protein CAISQRAYEQYF.

This chain joins TRBV7-9 and TRBJ1-4, with 8 bases matching TRBD1. The CDR3 is 16 residues long. The V gene end was trimmed by 2 bases and the J gene end by 8 bases; junction bases not matched to a gene: 10. Germline assignment: CDR1 SEHNR and CDR2 FQNEAQ (reference sequence). The CDR3 region is CASSLSTRTGYEKLFF. The CDR3 DNA sequence: TGTGCCAGCAGCTTATCTACTAGGACAGGGTACGAAAAACTGTTTTTT.